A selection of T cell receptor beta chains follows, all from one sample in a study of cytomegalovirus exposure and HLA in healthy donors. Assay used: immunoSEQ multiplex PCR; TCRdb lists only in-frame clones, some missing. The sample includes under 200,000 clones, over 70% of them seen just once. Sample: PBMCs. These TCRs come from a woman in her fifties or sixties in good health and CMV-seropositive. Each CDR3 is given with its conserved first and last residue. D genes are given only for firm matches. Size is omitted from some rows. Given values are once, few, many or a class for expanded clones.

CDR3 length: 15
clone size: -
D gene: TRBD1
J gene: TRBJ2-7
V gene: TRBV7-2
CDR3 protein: CASSRTGLSSYEQYF
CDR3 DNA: TGTGCCAGCAGCCGGACAGGCCTGAGCTCCTACGAGCAGTACTTC

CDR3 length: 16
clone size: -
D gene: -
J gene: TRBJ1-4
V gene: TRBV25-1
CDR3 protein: CASMSWETATNEKLFF
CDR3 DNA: TGTGCCAGCATGTCTTGGGAGACTGCAACTAATGAAAAACTGTTTTTT

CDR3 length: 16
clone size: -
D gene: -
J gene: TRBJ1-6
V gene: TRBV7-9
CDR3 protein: CASTDSSFPGNSPLHF
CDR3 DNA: TGTGCCAGCACCGATTCCTCGTTCCCGGGGAATTCACCCCTCCACTTT

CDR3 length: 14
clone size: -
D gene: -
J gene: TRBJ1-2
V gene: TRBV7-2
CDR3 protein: CASSLTGTDYGYTF
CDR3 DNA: TGTGCCAGCAGTCTCACAGGGACGGACTATGGCTACACCTTC

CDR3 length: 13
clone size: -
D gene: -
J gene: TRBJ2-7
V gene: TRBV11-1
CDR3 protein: CASSFNSLYEQYF
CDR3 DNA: TGTGCCAGCAGCTTTAACAGCCTTTACGAGCAGTACTTC

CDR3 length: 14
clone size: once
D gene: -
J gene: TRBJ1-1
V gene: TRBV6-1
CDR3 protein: CASSEMRGPTEAFF
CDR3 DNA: TGTGCCAGCAGTGAAATGCGGGGGCCCACTGAAGCTTTCTTT

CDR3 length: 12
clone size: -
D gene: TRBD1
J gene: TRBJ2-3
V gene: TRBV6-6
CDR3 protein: CASSGDRGQQYF
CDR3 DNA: TGTGCCAGCAGTGGCGACAGGGGCCAGCAGTATTTT

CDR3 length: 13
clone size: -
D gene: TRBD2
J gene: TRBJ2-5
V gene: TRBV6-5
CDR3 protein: CASRPSGGGPQYF
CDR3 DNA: TGTGCCAGCAGGCCTAGCGGGGGGGGCCCCCAGTACTTC

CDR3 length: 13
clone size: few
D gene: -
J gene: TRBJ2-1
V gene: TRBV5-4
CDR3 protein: CASSLASVNEQFF
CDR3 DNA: TGTGCCAGCAGCTTGGCCAGTGTCAATGAGCAGTTCTTC

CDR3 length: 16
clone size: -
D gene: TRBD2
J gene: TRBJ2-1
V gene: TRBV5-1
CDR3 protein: CASSPTGTSGVNEQFF
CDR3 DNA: TGCGCCAGCAGCCCCACCGGGACTAGCGGGGTCAATGAGCAGTTCTTC

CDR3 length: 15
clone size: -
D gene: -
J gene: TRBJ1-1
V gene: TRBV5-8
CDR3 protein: CASSPVPFAGTEAFF
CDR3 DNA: TGTGCCAGCAGCCCCGTACCGTTCGCGGGGACTGAAGCTTTCTTT

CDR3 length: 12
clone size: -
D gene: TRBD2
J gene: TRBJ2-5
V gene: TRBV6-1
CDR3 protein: CASSEGREAQYF
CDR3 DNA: TGTGCCAGCAGTGAAGGTCGGGAGGCCCAGTACTTC

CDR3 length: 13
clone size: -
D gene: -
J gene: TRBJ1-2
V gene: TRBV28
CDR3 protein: CASRITGLYGYTF
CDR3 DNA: TGTGCCAGCAGGATCACAGGGCTCTATGGCTACACCTTC

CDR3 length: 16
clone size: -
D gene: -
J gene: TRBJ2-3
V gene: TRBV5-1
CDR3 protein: CASSLGASTNTDTQYF
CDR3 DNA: TGCGCCAGCAGCTTGGGGGCCTCAACCAACACAGATACGCAGTATTTT

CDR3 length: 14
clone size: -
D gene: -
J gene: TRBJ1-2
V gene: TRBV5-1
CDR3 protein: CASSPGTVNYGYTF
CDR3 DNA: TGCGCCAGCAGCCCGGGGACTGTAAACTATGGCTACACCTTC

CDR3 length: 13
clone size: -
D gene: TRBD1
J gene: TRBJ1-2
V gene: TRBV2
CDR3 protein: CASSEGFGTVNIF
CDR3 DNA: TGTGCCAGCAGCGAGGGGTTCGGGACAGTGAACATCTTC

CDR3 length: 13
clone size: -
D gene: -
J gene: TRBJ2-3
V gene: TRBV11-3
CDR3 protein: CASSLGGTDTQYF
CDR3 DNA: TGTGCCAGCAGCTTGGGGGGAACAGATACGCAGTATTTT

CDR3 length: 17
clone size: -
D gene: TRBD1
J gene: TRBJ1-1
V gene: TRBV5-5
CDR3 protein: CASSPLGTGGTSTEAFF
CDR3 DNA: TGTGCCAGCAGCCCGCTGGGGACAGGGGGAACGAGCACTGAAGCTTTCTTT

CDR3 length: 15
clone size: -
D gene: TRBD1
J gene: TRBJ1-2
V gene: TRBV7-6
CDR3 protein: CASSSRTGGALGYTF
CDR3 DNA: TGTGCCAGCAGCTCTAGGACAGGGGGCGCGTTAGGCTACACCTTC

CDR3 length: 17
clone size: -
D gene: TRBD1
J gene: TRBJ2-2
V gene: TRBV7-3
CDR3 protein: CASSNDRGRGSIGELFF
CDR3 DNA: TGTGCCAGCAGCAACGACAGGGGGCGCGGGTCGATCGGGGAGCTGTTTTTT

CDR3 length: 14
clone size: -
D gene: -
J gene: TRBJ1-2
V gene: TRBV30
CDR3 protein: CAWSVTGRARGYTF
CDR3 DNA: TGTGCCTGGAGTGTCACAGGGAGGGCACGCGGCTACACCTTC

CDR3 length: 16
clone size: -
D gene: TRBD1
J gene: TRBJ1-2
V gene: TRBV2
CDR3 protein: CASSVWRDGTEGGYTF
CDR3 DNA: TGTGCCAGCAGTGTTTGGAGGGACGGGACAGAGGGAGGCTACACCTTC

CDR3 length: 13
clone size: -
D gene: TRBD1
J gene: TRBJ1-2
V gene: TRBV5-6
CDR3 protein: CASSPGQGYGYTF
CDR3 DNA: TGTGCCAGCAGCCCCGGACAGGGTTACGGCTACACCTTC